The 24 T cell receptor beta chains given below trace back to one sample, sequenced in a study of cytomegalovirus exposure and HLA in healthy donors. 13 Jbeta primers and 60 Vbeta primers were used for the PCR. The assay was immunoSEQ multiplex PCR, and TCRdb's table has in-frame clones only and misses some. The table lists 100,000 to 150,000 clones, more than 65% of them singletons. Specimen: PBMCs. The receptor set was obtained from a woman aged 55-75 years in good health and CMV-seropositive.

This clone has a single count. V usage is TRBV15 and J usage is TRBJ1-3; no clear D gene. CDR1 is LNHNV and CDR2 is YYDKDF in the germline V gene (reference sequence). The length of the CDR3 is 13 residues. Trimming stripped 9 bases from V and 8 bases from J, with 17 bases between. CDR3 DNA: TGTGCCACTAGTCCGCGGGGAGAAGACACCATATATTTT. Translated, it gives CATSPRGEDTIYF.

Worth noting for this clone: Other DNA sequences within the sample encode an identical CDR3. The chain carries TRBV13 and TRBJ1-5; 10 positions agree with TRBD1. With 5 bases clipped from V and 7 bases from J, the junction kept 8 bases outside the gene matches. Looked up from germline, CDR1 is PRHDT and CDR2 is FYEKMQ (reference sequence). The CDR3 runs 15 residues. The CDR3 here is CASSRTGGGRQPQHF. CDR3 sequence (DNA): TGTGCCAGCAGCAGGACAGGGGGAGGACGGCAGCCCCAGCATTTT.

This chain links TRBV19 with TRBJ1-1, with 7 bases matching TRBD1. The V gene's germline CDR1 is LNHDA and CDR2 SQIVND (reference sequence). The CDR3 is 14 amino acids. The J segment lost 2 bases and the V segment lost 3 bases, leaving 3 bases of the junction unmatched. The CDR3 DNA sequence: TGTGCCAGTAGTATGGGGACAGCAAACACTGAAGCTTTCTTT. Protein product: CASSMGTANTEAFF. Using reference TRBV19 and TRBJ1-1 for the parts outside the CDR3, the full variable domain is DGGITQSPKYLFRKEGQNVTLSCEQNLNHDAMYWYRQDPGQGLRLIYYSQIVNDFQKGDIAEGYSVSREKKESFPLTVTSAQKNPTAFYLCASSMGTANTEAFFGQGTRLTVV.

The chain links TRBV5-1 to TRBJ2-1, with 9 bases that match TRBD2. Germline V gene lookup returns CDR1 SGHRS and CDR2 YFSETQ. Germline trimming cut 0 bases from V and 8 bases from J; bases unmatched to any gene: 6. This CDR3 has 15 residues. The CDR3 loop is CASSLESSGGDEQFF. The CDR3 nucleotides read TGCGCCAGCAGCTTGGAGAGTAGCGGGGGCGATGAGCAGTTCTTC.

This chain joins TRBV27 and TRBJ1-5; 9 nucleotides align to TRBD1. Germline lookup yields CDR1 MNHEY and CDR2 SMNVEV (reference sequence). The CDR3 runs to 15 residues. After removal of 3 bases from V and 7 bases from J, the junction contained 7 bases not matched to a gene. CDR3 sequence reads: CASSFGTGLDQPQHF. Here the CDR3 DNA reads TGTGCCAGCAGTTTCGGGACAGGGTTAGACCAGCCCCAGCATTTT.

The rearrangement uses TRBV5-5 and TRBJ2-7, with 8 bases identical to TRBD2. Germline V gene sequence: CDR1 SGHKS, CDR2 YYEKEE (reference sequence). Trimming removed 4 bases from V and 5 bases from J; junction bases left unmatched: 17. The CDR3 sequence is 17 residues long. The CDR3 coding sequence is TGTGCCAGCAGCCAGGCACTAGTTCGCGGGGGGATGAACGAGCAGTACTTC. This translates into CASSQALVRGGMNEQYF.

A few counts support this clone. The V and J genes are TRBV5-1 and TRBJ2-3; 7 bases map to TRBD1. Germline CDR1 and CDR2: SGHRS and YFSETQ. V lost 2 bases to trimming and J lost 6 bases; unmatched junction nucleotides: 3. The CDR3 length is 13 residues. The DNA of the CDR3 is TGCGCCAGCAGCTTCGACAGGGCGGATACGCAGTATTTT. Encoded protein: CASSFDRADTQYF. Based on the CDR3 plus reference TRBV5-1 and TRBJ2-3, the full variable domain is KAGVTQTPRYLIKTRGQQVTLSCSPISGHRSVSWYQQTPGQGLQFLFEYFSETQRNKGNFPGRFSGRQFSNSRSEMNVSTLELGDSALYLCASSFDRADTQYFGPGTRLTVL.

V is TRBV5-1 and J is TRBJ1-2; 9 nucleotides agree with TRBD1. The CDR3 consists of 14 residues. V was pared by 0 bases and J by 8 bases, with 5 bases of the junction left unmatched. The germline V gene has CDR1 SGHRS and CDR2 YFSETQ. CDR3 nucleotides: TGCGCCAGCAGCTTGGCCGTGGACAGGGGAGGCTACACCTTC. Amino acids: CASSLAVDRGGYTF.

This clone was found once. DNA of the CDR3: TGTGCCACCAGCAGAGACCTGGACAGGGAAGGGACCCAGTACTTC. Its protein is CATSRDLDREGTQYF. The chain has TRBV15 and TRBJ2-5; 8 bases are shared with TRBD1. Trimming cost V 0 bases and J 7 bases; bases outside gene matches: 7. Germline assignment: CDR1 LNHNV and CDR2 YYDKDF (reference sequence). There are 15 residues in the CDR3.

In its sample, this clone was seen a few times. The chain employs TRBV29-1 and TRBJ2-3; D gene unclear. Germline CDR1 reads SQVTM; CDR2 reads ANQGSEA. Trimming took off 6 bases at V and 0 bases at J, with 13 bases between the two ends. This CDR3 is built from 14 residues. CDR3 bases: TGCAGCGTGACGACCCAGACTAGCACAGATACGCAGTATTTT. Amino acid sequence: CSVTTQTSTDTQYF.

This rearrangement joins TRBV19 to TRBJ2-2; 7 bases match TRBD1. Germline CDR1 and CDR2: LNHDA and SQIVND (reference sequence). CDR3 length: 16 amino acids. V shed 6 bases, J shed 5 bases, and the junction held 12 bases outside the gene matches. The CDR3 here is CASSLRWQGETGELFF. DNA of the CDR3: TGTGCCAGTAGCCTCCGGTGGCAGGGGGAAACCGGGGAGCTGTTTTTT.

V usage is TRBV18 and J usage is TRBJ1-3; possibly TRBD1 for D (5 bases). CDR3 size: 17 residues. V lost 1 base to trimming and J lost 7 bases, with 20 bases between them. In germline, CDR1 is KGHSH, CDR2 LQKENI. CDR3: CASSPLKGDLIGNTIYF. As DNA, the CDR3 is TGTGCCAGCTCACCACTAAAAGGGGATCTCATTGGGAACACCATATATTTT.

This sequence joins TRBV19 and TRBJ2-2; 8 positions match TRBD1. V was clipped by 9 bases and J by 5 bases; unmatched bases: 23. Germline V CDR1 and CDR2: LNHDA, SQIVND (reference sequence). The CDR3 runs 19 residues. The CDR3 bases are TGTGCCAGCAACTCGGCGGGACAGGCTCATTCATTCCCGACCGGGGAGCTGTTTTTT. This sequence encodes CASNSAGQAHSFPTGELFF.

About this clone itself: In the same sample, other DNA sequences code for this CDR3. The chain employs TRBV6-5 and TRBJ1-2; 9 bases are shared with TRBD1. Germline trimming cut 0 bases from V and 4 bases from J; bases unmatched to any gene: 3. The CDR3 has 15 residues. The germline V gene encodes CDR1 MNHEY and CDR2 SVGAGI. Here the CDR3 DNA reads TGTGCCAGCAGTTACTCGCTGACAGGGGGCTATGGCTACACCTTC. Amino acids: CASSYSLTGGYGYTF.

This clone has only a few counts. The chain uses TRBV5-1 and TRBJ1-5, with D unclear. Germline V gene lookup returns CDR1 SGHRS and CDR2 YFSETQ. The germline V and J ends were trimmed by 0 bases and 5 bases, with 6 bases remaining between them. This CDR3 spans 13 amino acids. CDR3 residues: CASSLDIDQPQHF. CDR3 nucleotide sequence: TGCGCCAGCAGCTTGGACATTGATCAGCCCCAGCATTTT.

The chain uses TRBV19 and TRBJ2-1; tentatively, D is TRBD1 (7 bases). Germline CDR1 and CDR2: LNHDA and SQIVND (reference sequence). This CDR3 region has 13 residues. V lost 2 bases and J lost 9, with 11 bases in between. The CDR3 region is CASSIPQGGEQFF. CDR3 nucleotide sequence: TGTGCCAGTAGTATACCCCAGGGGGGTGAGCAGTTCTTC.

This clone was recorded only once. The chain carries TRBV27 and TRBJ1-3; 7 positions match TRBD1. Germline assignment: CDR1 MNHEY and CDR2 SMNVEV (reference sequence). V lost 6 bases and J lost 3; bases outside the gene matches: 5. This CDR3 contains 14 residues. This chain's CDR3 is CASRGGTVGNTIYF. CDR3 nucleotides: TGTGCCAGCAGAGGTGGGACAGTTGGAAACACCATATATTTT.

This clone showed up just a few times. The V gene is TRBV11-1, the J gene TRBJ2-5, with 7 bases matching TRBD2. There are 15 residues in the CDR3. Germline loops: CDR1 SGHAT, CDR2 FQDESV (reference sequence). V gave up 1 base and J gave up 2 bases; unmatched junction bases: 4. The CDR3 nucleotides are TGTGCCAGCAGCTTAGGCCTAGCGGAACAAGAGACCCAGTACTTC. Translated: CASSLGLAEQETQYF.

This clone appeared once. The gene calls are TRBV18 and TRBJ1-3, with 9 bases fitting TRBD1. The CDR3 is 18 residues long. With V trimmed by 5 bases and J by 0 bases, 11 bases remained unmatched. CDR1 is KGHSH and CDR2 is LQKENI in the germline V gene. CDR3 residues: CASSSVPGTGISGNTIYF. DNA for the CDR3: TGTGCCAGCTCATCCGTTCCCGGGACAGGGATCTCTGGAAACACCATATATTTT.

V is TRBV6-1 and J is TRBJ1-3; 10 bases agree with TRBD1. This CDR3 spans 15 amino acids. CDR1 is MNHNS and CDR2 is SASEGT in the germline V gene. Trimming removed 4 bases from V and 8 bases from J; junction bases left unmatched: 8. CDR3 in amino acids: CASSGQGARGDTIYF. The CDR3 DNA reads as TGTGCCAGCAGTGGACAGGGGGCAAGAGGGGACACCATATATTTT.

The V and J genes are TRBV21-1 and TRBJ1-2; the table's D call, TRBD1, has no DNA check behind it. TRBV21-1 counts as a pseudogene. This CDR3 contains 19 residues. CDR3 nucleotides: TGTGCCAGCATCCTCCTACAGGGGTTCCAGTGGGGTTTGGGCTATGGCTACACCTTC. Residues: CASILLQGFQWGLGYGYTF.

The chain uses TRBV11-2 and TRBJ2-5, with TRBD1 as a possible D gene (6 bases). The last part of the DNA fits TRBJ2-7 better; the J call may be wrong. The CDR3 runs to 14 residues. The germline V gene encodes CDR1 SGHAT and CDR2 FQNNGV. The CDR3 coding sequence is TGTGCCAGCAGCCCCCCGGGACAATCCTACGAGCAGTACTTC. As protein: CASSPPGQSYEQYF.

This clone came up once. CDR3 coding DNA: TGTGCCAGCAGCTTATCACCCACTGTTAACGAGCAGTACTTC. Translating it yields CASSLSPTVNEQYF. This chain joins TRBV7-3 and TRBJ2-7; D is unclear. Germline CDR1 reads SGHTA; CDR2 reads FQGTGA. The CDR3 is 14 amino acids. Deletions cut 2 bases from V and 5 bases from J, with 13 bases between.

In its sample, this clone was seen once. The rearrangement links TRBV5-1 to TRBJ1-3, with 9 bases matching TRBD1. V gave up 0 bases and J gave up 4 bases; unmatched junction bases: 5. Germline V lookup: CDR1 SGHRS, CDR2 YFSETQ. The CDR3 consists of 16 residues. CDR3 protein: CASSLVGQGYGNTIYF. The CDR3 nucleotides are TGCGCCAGCAGCTTGGTGGGACAGGGATACGGAAACACCATATATTTT.